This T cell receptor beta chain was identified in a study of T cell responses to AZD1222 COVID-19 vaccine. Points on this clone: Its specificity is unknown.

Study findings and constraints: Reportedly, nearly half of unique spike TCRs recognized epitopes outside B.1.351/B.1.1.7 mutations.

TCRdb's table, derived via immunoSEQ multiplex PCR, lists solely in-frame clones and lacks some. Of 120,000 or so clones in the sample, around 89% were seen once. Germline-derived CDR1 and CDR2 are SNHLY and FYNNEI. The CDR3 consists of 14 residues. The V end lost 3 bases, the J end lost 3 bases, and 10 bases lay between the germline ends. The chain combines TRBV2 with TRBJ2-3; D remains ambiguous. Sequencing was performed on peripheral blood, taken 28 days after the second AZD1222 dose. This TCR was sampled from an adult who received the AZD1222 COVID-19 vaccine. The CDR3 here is CASSEKSATDTQYF. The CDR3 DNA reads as TGTGCCAGCAGTGAGAAGTCAGCTACAGATACGCAGTATTTT.